A selection of T cell receptor beta chains follows, all from one sample in a study of blood T cell repertoires in COVID-19. The repertoire was sequenced with immunoSEQ multiplex PCR; TCRdb's copy has only in-frame clones and lacks some. Of 90,000 to 150,000 clones in the sample, roughly 84% were seen once. Sample: peripheral blood. The source of these receptors is a man aged 55 to 69 with acute or convalescent COVID-19. CDR3s include the opening cysteine and the closing phenylalanine or tryptophan. A D gene is named only where the DNA matches it firmly. The size field is filled for only some rows; it gives once, few, many or a size class.

>TRBV12-3/TRBV12-4|NA|once|TRBJ1-1
TGTGCCAGCAGTTCAGGGAACACTGAAGCTTTCTTT
CASSSGNTEAFF
>TRBV5-4|TRBD2|NA|TRBJ2-1
TGTGCCAGCAGCGTCGGACTAGCGGGAGGAAATGAGCAGTTCTTC
CASSVGLAGGNEQFF
>TRBV6-5|TRBD1|NA|TRBJ2-2
TGTGCCAGCAGTCGACAGGGGGCGAACACCGGGGAGCTGTTTTTT
CASSRQGANTGELFF
>TRBV5-6|TRBD1|NA|TRBJ2-3
TGTGCCAGCAGCTTGTTGGGACAGGGGTCAGATGATACGCAGTATTTT
CASSLLGQGSDDTQYF
>TRBV10-3|TRBD2|NA|TRBJ2-5
TGTGCCGCTGCTAGCGGGAGATCTCTCGGGACCCAGTACTTC
CAAASGRSLGTQYF
>TRBV29-1|NA|NA|TRBJ2-7
TGCAGCGTCGGGAACAGGGACGGCGAGCAGTACTTC
CSVGNRDGEQYF
>TRBV2|NA|NA|TRBJ1-5
TGTGCCAGCACCTTAGACCAGGCCAGCAATCAGCCCCAGCATTTT
CASTLDQASNQPQHF
>TRBV30|NA|NA|TRBJ1-5
TGTGCCTGGAGTACCGGGATGGACCAGCCCCAGCATTTT
CAWSTGMDQPQHF
>TRBV28|TRBD2|NA|TRBJ2-1
TGTGCCAGCAGTTATGCTAGCGGGAGCGACGAGCAGTTCTTC
CASSYASGSDEQFF
>TRBV12-3/TRBV12-4|NA|few|TRBJ2-2
TGTGCCAGCAGTTTAGCGGAGTTGCGGGAGCTGTTTTTT
CASSLAELRELFF
>TRBV30|NA|few|TRBJ2-5
TGTGCCTGGAATCGCGGGCAAGAGACCCAGTACTTC
CAWNRGQETQYF
>TRBV3-1/TRBV3-2|NA|NA|TRBJ1-1
TGTGCCAGCAGCCCAACCTCTATCTTGGGTCTTCAGGGGGCTTTCTTT
CASSPTSILGLQGAFF
>TRBV14|TRBD2|NA|TRBJ2-7
TGTGCCAGCAGCCAAGGGGCTAGCGGAAGTTACGAGCAGTACTTC
CASSQGASGSYEQYF
>TRBV7-2|TRBD1|NA|TRBJ2-2
TGTGCCAGCAGGGCAACCGGGACAGGGCCCACCGGGGAGCTGTTTTTT
CASRATGTGPTGELFF
>TRBV28|NA|NA|TRBJ1-2
TGTGCCAGCAACTTACCCAGGGGAAACTATGGCTACACCTTC
CASNLPRGNYGYTF
>TRBV28|NA|NA|TRBJ2-5
TGTGCCAGCGGAAGAGGAGGGAGGGAGACCCAGTACTTC
CASGRGGRETQYF
>TRBV5-1|TRBD1|NA|TRBJ2-7
TGCGCCAGCAGCCGATTGCCGGACAGGGAAAACTACGAGCAGTACTTC
CASSRLPDRENYEQYF
>TRBV5-1|NA|NA|TRBJ1-6
TGCGCCAGCAGTCCCACCCAGGGGTCCTCCTCACCCCTCCACTTT
CASSPTQGSSSPLHF
>TRBV27|TRBD2|NA|TRBJ2-2
TGTTCTATTAGGGAGGGAAGGACCGGGGAGCTGTTTTTT
CSIREGRTGELFF
>TRBV29-1|TRBD1|NA|TRBJ1-2
TGCAGCGCCGGGACAGGGGGGCTCTATGGCTACACCTTC
CSAGTGGLYGYTF
>TRBV6-6|TRBD2|NA|TRBJ2-7
TGTGCCAGCAGTGGTAGCGGGTCCTACGAGCAGTACTTC
CASSGSGSYEQYF
>TRBV6-6|TRBD1|NA|TRBJ2-7
TGTGCCAGCAGTTACTCCGGGACAGGGGTGTACGAGCAGTACTTC
CASSYSGTGVYEQYF
>TRBV18|TRBD1|NA|TRBJ1-1
TGTGCCAGCTCACCGATATTGGACAGGTTATCTGAAGCTTTCTTT
CASSPILDRLSEAFF
>TRBV7-8|NA|NA|TRBJ2-2
TGTGCCAGCAGCTTAGGTTTGGAGACCGGGGAGCTGTTTTTT
CASSLGLETGELFF
>TRBV28|NA|NA|TRBJ1-5
TGTGCCAGCAGTGAGGGATACAATCAGCCCCAGCATTTT
CASSEGYNQPQHF
>TRBV5-1|TRBD2|NA|TRBJ2-1
TGCGCCAGCCGGACTAGCGGGAAGTCAGGCAATGAGCAGTTCTTC
CASRTSGKSGNEQFF